This TCR beta chain was captured by sequencing in a study of T cell responses to AZD1222 COVID-19 vaccine. Study-level background: Pooling covered second doses at about 4 or about 12 weeks. Study findings and constraints: Clonal diversity was possibly underestimated, and white British individuals and females predominated among donors. The CD4 TCRs associated with vaccination extended across spike and predominated at 160-218 and 743-854. Seropositivity was recorded at baseline in only five to seven AZD1222 recipients.

Sequencing was performed with immunoSEQ multiplex PCR; in TCRdb, only in-frame clones are kept and a portion is missing. Of some 130,000 clones in the sample, about nine tenths were seen once. The CDR3 length is 17 residues. CDR1 and CDR2 from the germline V gene are MNHNS and SASEGT. Germline trimming cut 2 bases from V and 0 bases from J; bases unmatched to any gene: 7. For this clone: The antigen remains undetermined.

The clonotype was recovered from an adult in good health. The material sequenced was peripheral blood, taken on day 0 of AZD1222 vaccination. The chain recombines TRBV6-1 with TRBJ2-1; 7 bases map to TRBD1. The CDR3 DNA sequence: TGTGCCAGCAGTGAATTCGCAGGGGACAGCTCCTACAATGAGCAGTTCTTC. It encodes CASSEFAGDSSYNEQFF.